One sample yielded the 24 T cell receptor beta chains listed below, sequenced in a study of cytomegalovirus exposure and HLA in healthy donors. Profiled with immunoSEQ multiplex PCR; TCRdb holds only in-frame clones, not every one. The sample records around 150,000 clones, 65% to 90% being singletons. Sequencing was done on a sample of PBMCs. Receptor source: a woman younger than 35 in good health and CMV-seronegative.

This rearrangement joins TRBV6-5 to TRBJ2-1; D is possibly TRBD1 (5 bases). In germline, CDR1 is MNHEY, CDR2 SVGAGI. V shed 2 bases and J shed 0 bases, with 8 bases lying between them. This CDR3 is built from 15 residues. This CDR3 is CASSYGAHSYNEQFF. The CDR3 DNA is TGTGCCAGCAGTTACGGGGCCCACTCCTACAATGAGCAGTTCTTC.

The chain uses TRBV5-4 and TRBJ2-3; TRBD1 matches at 8 bases. V lost 4 bases, J lost 1 base, and 2 bases stayed unmatched. The CDR3 is 14 amino acids. Germline V lookup: CDR1 SGHNT, CDR2 YYREEE (reference sequence). CDR3 bases: TGTGCCAGCAGCCAGACAGGGGGCACAGATACGCAGTATTTT. Translating it yields CASSQTGGTDTQYF.

The J gene is TRBJ1-3, the V gene TRBV6-4, with D hard to call. Between the trimmed V and J ends, which lost 6 bases and 0 bases, there was a span of 15 bases. The germline V gene encodes CDR1 MRHNA and CDR2 SNTAGT. The CDR3 is 16 residues long. CDR3 amino acids: CASSSSGSSSGNTIYF. As DNA, the CDR3 is TGTGCCAGCAGCTCCTCCGGGTCCTCCTCTGGAAACACCATATATTTT.

This chain links TRBV9 with TRBJ2-5; TRBD1 matches 7 bases. V lost 4 bases and J lost 5; bases outside the gene matches: 5. Germline lookup yields CDR1 SGDLS and CDR2 YYNGEE. This CDR3 is 13 amino acids long. DNA of the CDR3: TGTGCCAGCAGCATACAACAGGGGGAGACCCAGTACTTC. Its protein product is CASSIQQGETQYF.

This clone was seen a handful of times. The chain recombines TRBV5-1 with TRBJ1-2; D ambiguous. Germline lookup yields CDR1 SGHRS and CDR2 YFSETQ. Trimming removed 5 bases at V and 4 bases at J, with 18 bases between. This CDR3 is built from 15 residues. CDR3: CASSSDGSQAYGYTF. As DNA, the CDR3 is TGCGCCAGCAGTTCTGACGGCTCCCAGGCCTATGGCTACACCTTC.

The chain couples TRBV29-1 to TRBJ2-2; 7 positions match TRBD1. Germline CDR1 and CDR2: SQVTM and ANQGSEA. The CDR3 has 21 amino acids. Trimming took 1 base from V and 0 from J; bases not matched to a gene: 20. Here the CDR3 DNA reads TGCAGCGTTGAAGCGTACGGTAACCACCGGGACAGTCCTTCGAACACCGGGGAGCTGTTTTTT. Residues: CSVEAYGNHRDSPSNTGELFF.

The gene calls are TRBV7-9 and TRBJ1-2; no clear D gene. Trimming took 3 bases from V and 1 from J, leaving 9 bases between them. This CDR3 comprises 14 residues. CDR1 SEHNR and CDR2 FQNEAQ come from the germline V gene (reference sequence). CDR3 nucleotides: TGTGCCAGCAGCTTGGGAGCAATTAACTATGGCTACACCTTC. This sequence encodes CASSLGAINYGYTF. Using reference TRBV7-9 and TRBJ1-2 for the parts outside the CDR3, the full variable domain is DTGVSQNPRHKITKRGQNVTFRCDPISEHNRLYWYRQTLGQGPEFLTYFQNEAQLEKSRLLSDRFSAERPKGSFSTLEIQRTEQGDSAMYLCASSLGAINYGYTFGSGTRLTVV.

The chain uses TRBV4-3 and TRBJ1-5, with D tentatively TRBD1 (5 bases). The CDR3 has 17 amino acids. The ends were cut back, 0 bases at V and 2 bases at J, with 14 bases in the middle. Looked up from germline, CDR1 is LGHNA and CDR2 is YSLEER. Here the CDR3 DNA reads TGCGCCAGCAGCCAAGATTGGGGGGGTAGGGGCAATCAGCCCCAGCATTTT. It specifies CASSQDWGGRGNQPQHF.

The chain employs TRBV15 and TRBJ2-2; 12 bases are a match to TRBD1. CDR1 is LNHNV and CDR2 is YYDKDF in the germline V gene (reference sequence). V lost 1 base to trimming and J lost 7 bases; unmatched junction nucleotides: 4. The CDR3 covers 16 residues. Here the CDR3 DNA reads TGTGCCACCAGCAGAGGGGACAGGGGGCGAGGCGGGGAGCTGTTTTTT. This sequence encodes CATSRGDRGRGGELFF. Complete variable domain (other parts from reference TRBV15 and TRBJ2-2): DAMVIQNPRYQVTQFGKPVTLSCSQTLNHNVMYWYQQKSSQAPKLLFHYYDKDFNNEADTPDNFQSRRPNTSFCFLDIRSPGLGDTAMYLCATSRGDRGRGGELFFGEGSRLTVL.

The chain links TRBV28 to TRBJ2-1; D perhaps matches TRBD1 (6 bases). Germline CDR1 MDHEN, CDR2 SYDVKM. The CDR3 has 12 residues. V was trimmed by 3 bases and J by 15 bases, leaving 15 bases between them. The CDR3 coding sequence is TGTGCCAGCAGTTTGGAGGCGGGCAGGGGGTTCTTC. Translated: CASSLEAGRGFF.

This clone has a handful of counts. This chain links TRBV27 with TRBJ1-1, with D unclear. CDR3 length: 12 residues. Germline CDR1 MNHEY, CDR2 SMNVEV (reference sequence). Trimming removed 4 bases at V and 4 bases at J, with 7 bases between. DNA of the CDR3: TGTGCCAGCAGTTCACGGGGCACTGAAGCTTTCTTT. Its translation is CASSSRGTEAFF.

A note on this clone: The junction and the germline gene differ at one end; a read error may be behind it. The J gene is TRBJ2-1, the V gene TRBV30, with 12 bases aligning to TRBD2. The CDR3 covers 14 residues. Germline V CDR1 and CDR2: GTSNPN, SVGIG (reference sequence). CDR3 amino acids: CAWSLAGGALQKVF. In nucleotides, the CDR3 is TGTGCCTGGAGTCTAGCGGGGGGGGCCCTACAGAAGGTCTTC. The full variable domain, in which reference TRBV30 and TRBJ2-1 provide the parts outside the CDR3, is SQTIHQWPATLVQPVGSPLSLECTVEGTSNPNLYWYRQAAGRGLQLLFYSVGIGQISSEVPQNLSASRPQDRQFILSSKKLLLSDSGFYLCAWSLAGGALQKVFGPGTRLTVL.

The V call is TRBV5-4, the J call TRBJ2-2, with 8 bases aligning to TRBD1. CDR3 length equals 18 residues. Trimming cost V 0 bases and J 7 bases; bases outside gene matches: 14. Germline CDR1 and CDR2: SGHNT and YYREEE (reference sequence). The CDR3 here is CASSLVAGGAGRVGELFF. CDR3 coding DNA: TGTGCCAGCAGCTTGGTTGCAGGGGGCGCGGGTCGGGTCGGGGAGCTGTTTTTT. Looking up the rest from reference TRBV5-4 and TRBJ2-2 gives the full variable domain: ETGVTQSPTHLIKTRGQQVTLRCSSQSGHNTVSWYQQALGQGPQFIFQYYREEENGRGNFPPRFSGLQFPNYSSELNVNALELDDSALYLCASSLVAGGAGRVGELFFGEGSRLTVL.

This clone was recorded once. The chain couples TRBV5-1 to TRBJ2-7, with 8 nucleotides matching TRBD1. This CDR3 spans 14 amino acids. Germline trimming cut 4 bases from V and 4 bases from J; bases unmatched to any gene: 7. Germline V gene data show CDR1 as SGHRS and CDR2 as YFSETQ. The CDR3 DNA sequence: TGCGCCAGCAGCGAGGGACAGGCTACTTACGAGCAGTACTTC. Encoded protein: CASSEGQATYEQYF.

V gene TRBV11-2 combines with J gene TRBJ2-7, with D unresolved. The CDR3 sequence is 14 residues long. Germline CDR1 reads SGHAT; CDR2 reads FQNNGV. The V gene lost 2 bases and the J gene lost 1 base, with 9 bases spanning the gap. CDR3 protein: CASSLLGVSYEQYF. The CDR3 coding sequence is TGTGCCAGCAGCTTATTAGGAGTTTCCTACGAGCAGTACTTC. The whole variable domain, filled in from reference TRBV11-2 and TRBJ2-7, reads EAGVAQSPRYKIIEKRQSVAFWCNPISGHATLYWYQQILGQGPKLLIQFQNNGVVDDSQLPKDRFSAERLKGVDSTLKIQPAKLEDSAVYLCASSLLGVSYEQYFGPGTRLTVT.

The chain combines TRBV6-5 with TRBJ2-7; weak D call: TRBD1 (5 bases). This CDR3 contains 13 residues. V was shortened by 4 bases and J by 2 bases, with 9 bases between the two germline ends. Germline loops: CDR1 MNHEY, CDR2 SVGAGI. Written as DNA, the CDR3 is TGTGCCAGCAGTTTTAAGGGGACCTACGAGCAGTACTTC. Protein sequence: CASSFKGTYEQYF.

This chain joins TRBV6-1 and TRBJ1-2; D unclear. Per germline, CDR1 MNHNS and CDR2 SASEGT. The length of the CDR3 is 13 residues. Between the trimmed V and J ends, which lost 4 bases and 1 base, there was a span of 7 bases. The CDR3 region is CASSVEGNYGYTF. CDR3 nucleotides: TGTGCCAGCAGTGTAGAGGGTAACTATGGCTACACCTTC.

The V call is TRBV29-1, the J call TRBJ1-1; D is perhaps TRBD1 (5 bases). The CDR3 spans 11 residues. In germline, CDR1 is SQVTM, CDR2 ANQGSEA. V gave up 7 bases and J gave up 8 bases, with 14 bases separating them. CDR3 protein: CSAADSPEAFF. The CDR3 DNA is TGCAGCGCCGCTGACAGTCCCGAAGCTTTCTTT. Variable domain in full (rest from reference TRBV29-1 and TRBJ1-1): SAVISQKPSRDICQRGTSLTIQCQVDSQVTMMFWYRQQPGQSLTLIATANQGSEATYESGFVIDKFPISRPNLTFSTLTVSNMSPEDSSIYLCSAADSPEAFFGQGTRLTVV.

The chain joins TRBV6-1 to TRBJ1-4; the D is unclear. V was trimmed by 0 bases and J by 2 bases, leaving 7 bases between them. Germline assignment: CDR1 MNHNS and CDR2 SASEGT. There are 15 residues in the CDR3. CDR3 region: CASSEAGGTNEKLFF. The CDR3 nucleotides read TGTGCCAGCAGTGAAGCAGGAGGTACTAATGAAAAACTGTTTTTT.

This clone was detected only once. The gene calls are TRBV14 and TRBJ1-4; no definite D call. This CDR3 contains 15 residues. V was cut by 2 bases and J by 0 bases, with 7 bases left in between. Germline loops: CDR1 SGHDN, CDR2 FVKESK. The CDR3 loop reads CASSQQFPTNEKLFF. The DNA for the CDR3 is TGTGCCAGCAGCCAACAGTTTCCAACTAATGAAAAACTGTTTTTT.

This clone was seen only once. The V call is TRBV7-9, the J call TRBJ2-7, with 8 bases that match TRBD2. CDR1 is SEHNR and CDR2 is FQNEAQ in the germline V gene (reference sequence). J gave up 0 bases and V 3 bases, and 4 bases lay outside the gene matches. CDR3 length: 15 residues. The CDR3 coding sequence is TGTGCCAGCAGCTTGAATAGCGGGGACTCCTACGAGCAGTACTTC. Protein sequence: CASSLNSGDSYEQYF.

The CDR3 DNA reads TGTGCCTGGAGTCTGGGGGGAGGCTCTGAAGCTTTCTTT. It codes for CAWSLGGGSEAFF. The chain recombines TRBV30 with TRBJ1-1; TRBD1 might be the D (5 bases). The CDR3 extends over 13 amino acids. Germline V gene data show CDR1 as GTSNPN and CDR2 as SVGIG (reference sequence). Trimming removed 2 bases at V and 6 bases at J, with 13 bases between.

V usage is TRBV15 and J usage is TRBJ1-1; no definite D call. Trimming stripped 0 bases from V and 3 bases from J, with 8 bases between. Germline values: CDR1 LNHNV, CDR2 YYDKDF (reference sequence). The length of the CDR3 is 14 residues. CDR3 nucleotides: TGTGCCACCAGCAGAGATTTCGGGTACACTGAAGCTTTCTTT. This translates into CATSRDFGYTEAFF.

The rearrangement uses TRBV29-1 and TRBJ2-7; 9 nucleotides agree with TRBD2. The CDR3 has 13 amino acids. CDR1 and CDR2 (germline): SQVTM, ANQGSEA. With V trimmed by 5 bases and J by 4 bases, 6 bases remained unmatched. CDR3 DNA: TGCAGCGTTTATGGCGGGAGGGTATACGAGCAGTACTTC. This codes for CSVYGGRVYEQYF.